Only one count was recorded for the clone carrying this T cell receptor (beta chain). Method: immunoSEQ multiplex PCR; TCRdb's copy keeps in-frame clones and lacks some. The sample contains hundreds of thousands of clones, 70% to 90% of which appear only once. This specimen comes from a study of blood T cell repertoires in COVID-19. Study background: T cells, B-cell-depleted T cells, or PBMCs supplied cDNA or gDNA.

The CDR3 length is 16 residues. The V and J ends lost 3 bases and 2 bases respectively, with 15 bases between them. CDR1 is MNHNS, CDR2 SASEGT, per germline. The clonotype originates from a woman aged 25 to 39 with COVID-19, enrolled during active disease. V and J are TRBV6-1 and TRBJ2-3; possibly TRBD1 for D (6 bases). Material: peripheral blood. DNA of the CDR3: TGTGCCAGCAGTGACCGACAGGTGGAGAACACAGATACGCAGTATTTT. Protein sequence: CASSDRQVENTDTQYF.